This record covers a single TCR beta chain. The data stem from a study of shared clonotypes between healthy human individuals. CD8 cells regarded as naive lacked CD45RO, were positively chosen for CCR7, and omitted terminally differentiated effector memory CD45RA+ cells. This CDR3 has 15 residues. V lost 4 bases to trimming and J lost 0 bases, with 9 bases between them. The germline gives CDR1 MGHRA, CDR2 YSYEKL. Sequencing used immunoSEQ multiplex PCR; TCRdb keeps in-frame clones, though not all of them. The sample carries about 590,000 clones, less than 97% recorded once. The chain recombines TRBV4-1 with TRBJ1-4, with D hard to call. The sample was naive CD8+ T cells sorted from blood. This sequence was found in a young woman in good health. CDR3 sequence (DNA): TGCGCCAGCAGCCGATTGGCTGCAACTAATGAAAAACTGTTTTTT. This codes for CASSRLAATNEKLFF.